Listed below are T cell receptor beta chains from one sample, sequenced in a study of blood T cell repertoires in COVID-19. The table came from immunoSEQ multiplex PCR; TCRdb's copy has only in-frame clones and leaves some out. Of approximately 54,000 clones in the sample, about four fifths were seen once. What was sequenced was peripheral blood. Source of these receptors: a woman aged 55-75 years with acute or convalescent COVID-19. Each CDR3 is given with its conserved first and last residue. Each record gives: J gene, D gene, V gene, clone size, CDR3 protein, CDR3 DNA. A D gene is named only where the DNA matches it firmly. The size field is filled for only some rows; it gives once, few, many or a size class.

>TRBJ1-2|TRBD1|TRBV5-1|once
CASSDGTGVGNYGYTF
TGCGCCAGCAGCGACGGTACAGGGGTGGGGAACTATGGCTACACCTTC
>TRBJ1-1|TRBD1|TRBV3-1/TRBV3-2|-
CASSPGQGTEAFF
TGTGCCAGCAGCCCCGGACAGGGGACTGAAGCTTTCTTT
>TRBJ2-1|TRBD2|TRBV5-4|once
CASSTSGLAGVSEQFF
TGTGCCAGCAGTACCTCGGGACTAGCGGGAGTAAGTGAGCAGTTCTTC
>TRBJ1-5|TRBD1|TRBV11-1|-
CASTWGTGGDQPQHF
TGTGCCAGCACCTGGGGGACAGGGGGCGATCAGCCCCAGCATTTT
>TRBJ1-3|-|TRBV10-3|-
CAISTGFSGNTIYF
TGTGCCATCAGTACAGGGTTCTCTGGAAACACCATATATTTT
>TRBJ1-1|TRBD1|TRBV3-1/TRBV3-2|-
CASSEQGATEAFF
TGTGCCAGCAGCGAACAGGGGGCTACTGAAGCTTTCTTT
>TRBJ1-2|-|TRBV3-1/TRBV3-2|-
CASSLTGILGGYTF
TGTGCCAGCAGCCTTACAGGGATCCTAGGGGGCTACACCTTC
>TRBJ2-2|-|TRBV7-7|-
CASSRVGAGNTGELFF
TGTGCTAGCAGCCGAGTAGGAGCGGGGAACACCGGGGAGCTGTTTTTT
>TRBJ2-3|TRBD1|TRBV24-1|-
CATSDFSGTGTDTQYF
TGTGCCACCAGTGATTTTTCTGGGACAGGCACAGATACGCAGTATTTT
>TRBJ1-5|-|TRBV19|-
CAISKAVGNQPQHF
TGTGCCATATCTAAGGCGGTCGGCAATCAGCCCCAGCATTTT
>TRBJ2-3|TRBD1|TRBV6-5|once
CASSYSTGITDTQYF
TGTGCCAGCAGTTACTCGACAGGGATCACAGATACGCAGTATTTT
>TRBJ2-6|-|TRBV21-1|-
CASSKATGDHSGANVLTF
TGTGCCAGCAGCAAAGCGACAGGGGACCACTCTGGGGCCAACGTCCTGACTTTC
>TRBJ2-3|TRBD2|TRBV6-2/TRBV6-3|-
CASSYRLAGPDTQYF
TGTGCCAGCAGTTACCGACTAGCGGGACCAGATACGCAGTATTTT
>TRBJ2-3|TRBD2|TRBV6-5|-
CASSFGTSGGDTQYF
TGTGCCAGCAGTTTCGGGACTAGCGGGGGCGATACGCAGTATTTT
>TRBJ1-5|-|TRBV27|-
CASSLKGPPYQPQHF
TGTGCCAGCAGTTTGAAGGGGCCGCCTTATCAGCCCCAGCATTTT
>TRBJ2-3|TRBD2|TRBV5-4|-
CASSYRTSGSVSTDTQYF
TGTGCCAGCAGCTATCGGACTAGCGGGAGTGTGAGCACAGATACGCAGTATTTT
>TRBJ2-1|-|TRBV9|-
CASSASYDEQFF
TGTGCCAGCAGCGCTAGTTATGATGAGCAGTTCTTC
>TRBJ1-1|TRBD1|TRBV6-5|-
CASSYVQGAFTEAFF
TGTGCCAGCAGTTACGTCCAGGGGGCTTTCACTGAAGCTTTCTTT
>TRBJ2-7|-|TRBV6-6|-
CASSPGVYEQYF
TGTGCCAGCAGTCCAGGGGTCTACGAGCAGTACTTC
>TRBJ1-1|-|TRBV27|-
CASSRQWGTEAFF
TGTGCCAGCAGCCGACAGTGGGGCACTGAAGCTTTCTTT
>TRBJ2-1|-|TRBV4-1|-
CASSQEHLSSYNEQFF
TGCGCCAGCAGCCAAGAGCATCTGAGCTCCTACAATGAGCAGTTCTTC
>TRBJ2-4|TRBD1|TRBV29-1|-
CSVKGATLAKNIQYF
TGCAGCGTAAAGGGGGCTACTCTAGCCAAAAACATTCAGTACTTC
>TRBJ2-7|TRBD1|TRBV28|-
CASSPHTGGSYEQYF
TGTGCCAGCAGTCCTCATACAGGGGGCTCCTACGAGCAGTACTTC
>TRBJ2-7|-|TRBV7-9|-
CASSLGHHYEQYF
TGTGCCAGCAGCCTGGGACACCACTACGAGCAGTACTTC
>TRBJ1-3|-|TRBV12-3/TRBV12-4|-
CASSYGGGNTIYF
TGTGCCAGCTCCTACGGGGGTGGAAACACCATATATTTT
>TRBJ1-2|-|TRBV28|-
CASSLVPRPQGGYTF
TGTGCCAGCAGTTTGGTTCCGAGACCCCAGGGTGGCTACACCTTC
>TRBJ2-2|-|TRBV28|-
CASSFSSQNTGELFF
TGTGCCAGCAGTTTTAGCAGCCAAAACACCGGGGAGCTGTTTTTT
>TRBJ1-4|TRBD1|TRBV28|-
CASRQIRGLNEKLFF
TGTGCCAGCAGACAAATCAGGGGGCTTAATGAAAAACTGTTTTTT
>TRBJ1-5|-|TRBV3-1/TRBV3-2|-
CASSQSILSNQPQHF
TGTGCCAGCAGCCAATCTATTCTTAGCAATCAGCCCCAGCATTTT
>TRBJ1-6|TRBD1|TRBV6-5|-
CASNGRGNSPLHF
TGTGCCAGCAATGGCAGGGGGAATTCACCCCTCCACTTT
>TRBJ1-5|TRBD1|TRBV30|few
CAWNRGSNQPQHF
TGTGCCTGGAACAGGGGGAGCAATCAGCCCCAGCATTTT
>TRBJ1-1|-|TRBV30|-
CAWVVEEWPNTEAFF
TGTGCCTGGGTGGTCGAAGAATGGCCGAACACTGAAGCTTTCTTT
>TRBJ1-1|-|TRBV10-3|-
CAIGGGGEAFF
TGTGCCATCGGGGGAGGCGGAGAAGCTTTCTTT
>TRBJ1-3|TRBD1|TRBV3-1/TRBV3-2|-
CASSLTGGRGNTIYF
TGTGCCAGCAGCCTAACAGGGGGGCGCGGAAACACCATATATTTT
>TRBJ2-2|-|TRBV14|-
CASSQELAGTGELFF
TGTGCCAGCAGCCAAGAACTAGCCGGCACCGGGGAGCTGTTTTTT
>TRBJ1-6|-|TRBV6-4|-
CASSVGGASSNSPLHF
TGTGCCAGCAGTGTGGGGGGGGCCTCGTCTAATTCACCCCTCCACTTT
>TRBJ1-1|-|TRBV2|-
CASMGYDQGQEAFF
TGTGCCAGCATGGGGTATGATCAGGGACAAGAAGCTTTCTTT
>TRBJ2-7|-|TRBV18|-
CASSPPEGSYEQYF
TGTGCCAGCTCACCCCCCGAGGGATCCTACGAGCAGTACTTC
>TRBJ2-5|-|TRBV7-7|-
CASSSRENGETQYF
TGTGCCAGCAGCTCTCGGGAGAATGGGGAGACCCAGTACTTC
>TRBJ2-7|TRBD2|TRBV6-1|-
CASSEGVLAGGYEQYF
TGTGCCAGCAGTGAAGGGGTACTAGCGGGAGGCTACGAGCAGTACTTC
>TRBJ2-5|TRBD2|TRBV5-1|once
CASSLNPSGQKETQYF
TGCGCCAGCAGCCTGAACCCTAGCGGGCAAAAAGAGACCCAGTACTTC
>TRBJ2-1|-|TRBV24-1|-
CATSGTSYNEQFF
TGTGCCACCAGCGGGACATCCTACAATGAGCAGTTCTTC
>TRBJ1-6|TRBD1|TRBV2|-
CASTTTRGLNSPLHF
TGTGCCAGCACTACTACCAGGGGGCTTAATTCACCCCTCCACTTT
>TRBJ2-7|TRBD2|TRBV5-1|-
CASSSGTSGYEQYF
TGCGCCAGCAGTTCCGGGACTAGTGGGTACGAGCAGTACTTC
>TRBJ2-5|TRBD1|TRBV5-1|-
CASSPTGATETQYF
TGCGCCAGCAGCCCCACAGGGGCTACAGAGACCCAGTACTTC
>TRBJ2-7|TRBD2|TRBV2|-
CASSARTSGRVYEQYF
TGTGCCAGCAGTGCTAGGACTAGCGGGAGGGTGTACGAGCAGTACTTC
>TRBJ1-2|TRBD1|TRBV6-5|-
CASSPDRPPYGYTF
TGTGCCAGCAGTCCGGACAGGCCACCCTATGGCTACACCTTC
>TRBJ1-4|-|TRBV9|-
CASSADNDGEKLFF
TGTGCCAGCAGCGCCGACAATGATGGGGAAAAACTGTTTTTT
>TRBJ2-7|TRBD1|TRBV7-9|-
CASSLQTGGYEQYF
TGTGCCAGCAGCCTCCAGACAGGGGGCTACGAGCAGTACTTC
>TRBJ2-7|TRBD1|TRBV14|-
CASSQRTIGQASYEQYF
TGTGCCAGCAGCCAGAGGACGATCGGACAGGCCTCCTACGAGCAGTACTTC
>TRBJ1-1|-|TRBV2|-
CASSEVGTEAFF
TGTGCCAGCAGTGAAGTCGGGACTGAAGCTTTCTTT
>TRBJ2-3|-|TRBV15|-
CATSRSTRDTQYF
TGTGCCACCAGCAGATCCACTAGGGATACGCAGTATTTT